One and the same sample provided the 17 T cell receptor beta chains below, sequenced in a study of T cell responses to AZD1222 COVID-19 vaccine (dated by TCRdb to the early 2020s). Receptor libraries were prepared by the immunoSEQ multiplex PCR assay. In its TCRdb copy, this immuneACCESS table keeps in-frame sequences only and misses some clones. Where compared with another copy, unresolved V genes explain less than half of these, and the others have no known cause. The sample table lists about 120,000 clones, approximately 85% of them with a count of one. Approximately 4% of the sample goes to the ten largest clones. This specimen's time point label, interpreted: baseline before first vaccination. The sample's treatment or condition label, in plain terms: meningococcal conjugate vaccine given as trial control. The specimen comprised peripheral blood, sampled on day 0 of MenACWY control vaccination. The receptors stem from an adult in good health.

V usage is TRBV20-1 and J usage is TRBJ2-1; 8 bases are a match to TRBD2. Germline V gene lookup returns CDR1 DFQATT and CDR2 SNEGSKA (reference sequence). The trim removed 3 bases at V and 12 bases at J, leaving 4 bases unmatched. The CDR3 consists of 11 residues. For the CDR3, the DNA is TGCAGTGCTAGTCGGGGGACTAGGCAGTTCTTC. Protein product: CSASRGTRQFF.

The chain carries TRBV9 and TRBJ1-1; TRBD1 aligns across 8 bases. From germline, CDR1 is SGDLS and CDR2 YYNGEE. The CDR3 is 15 residues long. The V gene end was trimmed by 3 bases and the J gene end by 3 bases; junction bases not matched to a gene: 7. Here the CDR3 reads CASSGRQGTDTEAFF. The CDR3, as DNA: TGTGCCAGCAGCGGCAGACAGGGGACGGACACTGAAGCTTTCTTT.

The gene calls are TRBV6-2 or TRBV6-3 and TRBJ2-7; possibly TRBD1 for D (5 bases). V lost 4 bases, J lost 3 bases, and 22 bases lay in between. There are 17 residues in the CDR3. Germline V gives CDR1 MNHEY, CDR2 SVGEGT. The CDR3 coding sequence is TGTGCCAGCAGTTGGATCTCCTCGGGTCAGGGAAACTACGAGCAGTACTTC. Translation: CASSWISSGQGNYEQYF.

The chain links TRBV2 to TRBJ2-1, with TRBD1 as a possible D gene (6 bases). The CDR3 totals 16 residues. Germline-derived CDR1 and CDR2 are SNHLY and FYNNEI. Trimming shortened V by 4 bases and J by 10 bases, and 23 bases separated the two germline ends. The CDR3 here is CASSGDKWVGGYEQFF. In DNA, the CDR3 is TGTGCCAGCAGTGGGGATAAGTGGGTAGGGGGATACGAGCAGTTCTTC.

The J gene is TRBJ2-2, the V gene TRBV5-1; D gene uncertain. This CDR3 comprises 14 residues. With 0 bases removed from V and 0 bases from J, the gap between germline ends came to 3 bases. Germline V gives CDR1 SGHRS, CDR2 YFSETQ. CDR3 coding DNA: TGCGCCAGCAGCTTGGTCCCGAACACCGGGGAGCTGTTTTTT. Amino acids: CASSLVPNTGELFF. The variable domain in full, with the rest retrieved from reference TRBV5-1 and TRBJ2-2, is KAGVTQTPRYLIKTRGQQVTLSCSPISGHRSVSWYQQTPGQGLQFLFEYFSETQRNKGNFPGRFSGRQFSNSRSEMNVSTLELGDSALYLCASSLVPNTGELFFGEGSRLTVL.

The gene calls are TRBV19 and TRBJ2-6; D is ambiguous. This CDR3 has 16 amino acids. Trimming removed 4 bases from V and 1 base from J, with 11 bases in between. Germline CDR1 reads LNHDA; CDR2 reads SQIVND (reference sequence). The CDR3 region is CASSRWTASGANVLTF. The DNA of the CDR3 is TGTGCCAGTAGTAGATGGACCGCGTCTGGGGCCAACGTCCTGACTTTC.

This chain uses TRBV4-3 with TRBJ1-4; tentative D call: TRBD1 (5 bases). The germline V and J ends were trimmed by 0 bases and 7 bases, with 12 bases remaining between them. The germline CDR1 and CDR2 sequences are LGHNA and YSLEER. CDR3 length equals 15 residues. CDR3: CASSQDFSRGEKLFF. The CDR3 coding sequence is TGCGCCAGCAGCCAAGATTTCTCAAGGGGTGAAAAACTGTTTTTT.

This chain uses TRBV27 with TRBJ2-1; 15 bases match TRBD2. Germline CDR1 and CDR2: MNHEY and SMNVEV (reference sequence). V was clipped by 3 bases and J by 9 bases; unmatched bases: 6. The CDR3 runs 16 residues. For the CDR3, the DNA is TGTGCCAGCAGTTTCGGACTAGCGGGGGGGCCGGGTGAGCAGTTCTTC. Protein sequence: CASSFGLAGGPGEQFF.

The V call is TRBV3-1 (or the pseudogene TRBV3-2), the J call TRBJ1-6; D unclear. Germline V gives CDR1 LGHDT, CDR2 YNNKEL (reference sequence). V dropped 1 base and J dropped 7 bases, with 8 bases sitting between them. The CDR3 is made up of 14 amino acids. The CDR3 protein is CASSQGQSNSPLHF. The CDR3 bases are TGTGCCAGCAGCCAAGGACAATCAAATTCACCCCTCCACTTT.

This chain links TRBV5-1 with TRBJ2-1, with 8 bases identical to TRBD1. CDR1 is SGHRS, CDR2 YFSETQ, per germline. The junction had 11 bases not matched to a gene; V was cut back by 4 bases and J by 2 bases. This CDR3 contains 17 residues. The CDR3, as DNA: TGCGCCAGCAGCAAGGGCCAGGGGGCCGCACCCTACAATGAGCAGTTCTTC. Protein product: CASSKGQGAAPYNEQFF.

This sequence joins TRBV29-1 and TRBJ2-5, with 8 bases lining up with TRBD1. With 7 bases clipped from V and 1 base from J, the junction kept 11 bases outside the gene matches. This CDR3 is built from 15 residues. CDR1 SQVTM and CDR2 ANQGSEA come from the germline V gene. The CDR3 spells CSANNADRGQETQYF. The CDR3 DNA reads as TGCAGCGCTAACAATGCTGACAGGGGCCAAGAGACCCAGTACTTC.

This chain connects TRBV11-2 to TRBJ1-1; 8 bases line up with TRBD1. From germline, CDR1 is SGHAT and CDR2 FQNNGV. The length of the CDR3 is 16 residues. J was trimmed by 4 bases and V by 1 base; bases with no gene match: 8. CDR3 in amino acids: CASSLGAGGFVTEAFF. In DNA, the CDR3 is TGTGCCAGCAGCTTAGGAGCAGGGGGCTTTGTCACTGAAGCTTTCTTT.

The chain recombines TRBV18 with TRBJ2-3; D is perhaps TRBD1 (5 bases). CDR1 and CDR2 (germline): KGHSH, LQKENI. The CDR3 loop spans 14 amino acids. V lost 3 bases, J lost 5 bases, and 12 bases lay in between. CDR3 nucleotide sequence: TGTGCCAGCTCACCTCAGCAGGGTAAAGATACGCAGTATTTT. The encoded protein is CASSPQQGKDTQYF.

The CDR3, as DNA: TGTGCCAGCAGTTCATTTGTGGGGAGGGCCGGGACTGAAGCTTTCTTT. It yields the protein CASSSFVGRAGTEAFF. The chain joins TRBV27 to TRBJ1-1; no definite D call. Between the trimmed V and J ends, which lost 4 bases and 5 bases, there was a span of 20 bases. Looked up from germline, CDR1 is MNHEY and CDR2 is SMNVEV (reference sequence). This CDR3 is 16 amino acids long.

The gene calls are TRBV4-3 and TRBJ1-3, with D tentatively TRBD1 (5 bases). V was cut by 1 base and J by 0 bases, with 16 bases left in between. From germline, CDR1 is LGHNA and CDR2 YSLEER. The CDR3 is 18 amino acids. The CDR3 spells CASSQVLGPLLSGNTIYF. DNA for the CDR3: TGCGCCAGCAGCCAAGTCTTGGGACCGCTACTCTCTGGAAACACCATATATTTT.

V is TRBV7-2 and J is TRBJ1-5; 8 positions match TRBD1. The CDR3 consists of 17 residues. Germline V gene sequence: CDR1 SGHTA, CDR2 FQGNSA. Trimming at V came to 4 bases and at J to 3 bases, leaving 11 bases not matched to a gene. Written as DNA, the CDR3 is TGTGCCAGCAGCTCACCCGGGACAGGTTCCTACAATCAGCCCCAGCATTTT. Its translation: CASSSPGTGSYNQPQHF.

This chain connects TRBV2 to TRBJ1-5; D possibly corresponds to TRBD1 (5 bases). The germline gives CDR1 SNHLY, CDR2 FYNNEI. Trimming took off 3 bases at V and 6 bases at J, with 15 bases between the two ends. CDR3 size: 15 residues. The CDR3 sequence: CASSEAGTQSQPQHF. CDR3 nucleotides: TGTGCCAGCAGTGAGGCCGGGACCCAGAGTCAGCCCCAGCATTTT.